This passage covers 4 T cell receptor beta chains from one sample sequenced in a study of shared clonotypes between healthy human individuals (TCRdb year 2020). Libraries came from the immunoSEQ multiplex PCR assay. TCRdb retrieved this table from immuneACCESS and kept in-frame rearrangements only. Not all clones are present; in checked studies, unresolved V genes account for under half, and no reason is known for the remainder. For this sample there are under 600,000 clones; roughly four fifths appear just once. About 11% of the sample is in the top ten clones. Material for sequencing was PBMCs. The source is a woman aged 35 to 49 in good health. Some clones in this sample may be carry-over from other donors' samples.

V usage is TRBV29-1 and J usage is TRBJ1-1; D gene unclear. The CDR3 has 14 residues. Germline V lookup: CDR1 SQVTM, CDR2 ANQGSEA. Trimming removed 3 bases at V and 1 base at J, with 12 bases between. Written as DNA, the CDR3 is TGCAGCGTTGACTACTGGGGAGGGAACACTGAAGCTTTCTTT. Amino acid sequence: CSVDYWGGNTEAFF.

This clone was observed a handful of times. The V and J genes are TRBV4-3 and TRBJ1-2; 8 bases agree with TRBD1. With 0 bases clipped from V and 7 bases from J, the junction kept 4 bases outside the gene matches. CDR1 is LGHNA, CDR2 YSLEER, per germline. The CDR3 has 14 amino acids. The CDR3 is CASSQDGTGGGYTF. The CDR3 DNA reads TGCGCCAGCAGCCAAGACGGAACAGGGGGTGGCTACACCTTC.

This chain's CDR3 is CASRGGLAGGHEQFF. In nucleotides, the CDR3 is TGTGCCAGCAGGGGGGGACTAGCGGGAGGTCATGAGCAGTTCTTC. The gene calls are TRBV28 and TRBJ2-1; 15 bases match TRBD2. There are 15 residues in the CDR3. V was clipped by 6 bases and J by 8 bases; unmatched bases: 5. Looked up from germline, CDR1 is MDHEN and CDR2 is SYDVKM.

This clone was picked up a small number of times. The rearrangement joins TRBV7-8 to TRBJ2-6; tentatively, D is TRBD2 (6 bases). Per germline, CDR1 SGHVS and CDR2 FQNEAQ. Between the trimmed V and J ends, which lost 5 bases and 4 bases, there was a span of 12 bases. The CDR3 is made up of 15 amino acids. Here the CDR3 DNA reads TGTGCCAGCAGCCATACTAGCTCGGGGGCCAACGTCCTGACTTTC. Protein: CASSHTSSGANVLTF.